The rows below give T cell receptor beta chains drawn from one sample of a study of control samples from healthy donors and cancer patients. Sequencing was performed with immunoSEQ multiplex PCR; in TCRdb, only in-frame clones are kept and a portion is missing. The table has approximately 170,000 clones, 90% seen once. What was sequenced was blood. The receptors were gathered from a woman aged 45-65 years in good health. The CDR3 runs from the conserved cysteine through the conserved F or W. D genes are given only for firm matches. The size field is filled for only some rows; it gives once, few, many or a size class.

abundance: NA; j_gene: TRBJ1-4; d_gene: TRBD1; v_gene: TRBV29-1; CDR3aa: CSGTGGSTNEKLFF; CDR3nt: TGCAGCGGGACAGGGGGCTCAACTAATGAAAAACTGTTTTTT
abundance: NA; j_gene: TRBJ1-3; d_gene: NA; v_gene: TRBV24-1; CDR3aa: CATSDLTGNTIYF; CDR3nt: TGTGCCACCAGTGATTTGACGGGAAACACCATATATTTT
abundance: few; j_gene: TRBJ2-1; d_gene: NA; v_gene: TRBV20-1; CDR3aa: CSAREDNEQFF; CDR3nt: TGCAGTGCTAGGGAGGACAATGAGCAGTTCTTC
abundance: NA; j_gene: TRBJ1-6; d_gene: NA; v_gene: TRBV23-1; CDR3aa: CASSRPRGPYNSPLHF; CDR3nt: TGCGCCAGCAGTCGTCCCCGGGGTCCCTATAATTCACCCCTCCACTTT
abundance: NA; j_gene: TRBJ2-4; d_gene: TRBD2; v_gene: TRBV6-1; CDR3aa: CASSERLAGGPGKNIQYF; CDR3nt: TGTGCCAGCAGTGAAAGGCTAGCGGGAGGGCCCGGAAAGAACATTCAGTACTTC
abundance: NA; j_gene: TRBJ1-5; d_gene: NA; v_gene: TRBV19; CDR3aa: CASSIEAQPQHF; CDR3nt: TGTGCCAGTAGTATTGAGGCTCAGCCCCAGCATTTT
abundance: few; j_gene: TRBJ1-3; d_gene: NA; v_gene: TRBV4-3; CDR3aa: CASSQDWQARNTIYF; CDR3nt: TGCGCCAGCAGCCAAGATTGGCAGGCCCGAAACACCATATATTTT
abundance: once; j_gene: TRBJ1-2; d_gene: TRBD1; v_gene: TRBV5-1; CDR3aa: CASSLGPGQGDYGYTF; CDR3nt: TGCGCCAGCAGCTTGGGTCCGGGACAGGGGGACTATGGCTACACCTTC
abundance: NA; j_gene: TRBJ1-1; d_gene: TRBD1; v_gene: TRBV28; CDR3aa: CASSRQGRTEAFF; CDR3nt: TGTGCCAGCAGTAGACAGGGACGTACTGAAGCTTTCTTT
abundance: NA; j_gene: TRBJ2-2; d_gene: NA; v_gene: TRBV7-3; CDR3aa: CASSPPGPQTGELFF; CDR3nt: TGTGCCAGCAGCCCCCCCGGACCCCAAACCGGGGAGCTGTTTTTT
abundance: NA; j_gene: TRBJ2-2; d_gene: TRBD1; v_gene: TRBV10-3; CDR3aa: CAISVDRARELFF; CDR3nt: TGTGCCATCAGTGTTGACAGGGCCAGGGAGCTGTTTTTT
abundance: NA; j_gene: TRBJ2-7; d_gene: NA; v_gene: TRBV19; CDR3aa: CASRLGTHYYEQYF; CDR3nt: TGTGCCAGTAGGCTCGGGACTCACTACTACGAGCAGTACTTC
abundance: NA; j_gene: TRBJ2-7; d_gene: TRBD1; v_gene: TRBV19; CDR3aa: CASSETGPRYEQYF; CDR3nt: TGTGCCAGTAGTGAGACAGGGCCCAGATACGAGCAGTACTTC
abundance: NA; j_gene: TRBJ2-6; d_gene: TRBD1; v_gene: TRBV7-9; CDR3aa: CASSSTGTGANVLTF; CDR3nt: TGTGCCAGCAGCTCGACAGGGACTGGGGCCAACGTCCTGACTTTC
abundance: NA; j_gene: TRBJ2-3; d_gene: NA; v_gene: TRBV7-3; CDR3aa: CASSSNRDTQYF; CDR3nt: TGTGCCAGCAGCTCGAACAGGGATACGCAGTATTTT
abundance: NA; j_gene: TRBJ1-1; d_gene: NA; v_gene: TRBV7-2; CDR3aa: CASSLRGGDEAFF; CDR3nt: TGTGCCAGCAGCCTCCGCGGAGGTGATGAAGCTTTCTTT
abundance: NA; j_gene: TRBJ2-2; d_gene: NA; v_gene: TRBV28; CDR3aa: CASSSWRSRGTGELFF; CDR3nt: TGTGCCAGCAGTTCATGGCGCTCACGCGGCACCGGGGAGCTGTTTTTT
abundance: NA; j_gene: TRBJ1-2; d_gene: NA; v_gene: TRBV9; CDR3aa: CASSTSGGAGYGYTF; CDR3nt: TGTGCCAGCAGCACCTCCGGGGGGGCCGGTTATGGCTACACCTTC
abundance: NA; j_gene: TRBJ1-2; d_gene: TRBD1; v_gene: TRBV19; CDR3aa: CASSIHRDRTYGYTF; CDR3nt: TGTGCCAGTAGTATCCACAGGGACAGGACCTATGGCTACACCTTC
abundance: NA; j_gene: TRBJ1-5; d_gene: TRBD1; v_gene: TRBV7-2; CDR3aa: CASSLFVDRGLNQPQHF; CDR3nt: TGTGCCAGCAGCTTATTTGTGGACAGGGGCCTAAATCAGCCCCAGCATTTT
abundance: few; j_gene: TRBJ2-7; d_gene: TRBD2; v_gene: TRBV4-2; CDR3aa: CASSQGASGRSPKF; CDR3nt: TGTGCCAGCAGCCAAGGGGCTAGCGGGAGGTCTCCTAAATTC
abundance: NA; j_gene: TRBJ2-4; d_gene: NA; v_gene: TRBV5-5; CDR3aa: CASSLGQGVGGNIQYF; CDR3nt: TGTGCCAGCAGCTTGGGGCAGGGAGTTGGTGGGAACATTCAGTACTTC
abundance: NA; j_gene: TRBJ2-5; d_gene: NA; v_gene: TRBV5-4; CDR3aa: CASSPPKGRETQYF; CDR3nt: TGTGCCAGCAGCCCGCCGAAGGGCCGGGAGACCCAGTACTTC
abundance: NA; j_gene: TRBJ2-7; d_gene: TRBD1; v_gene: TRBV7-2; CDR3aa: CASSIQGQGYEQYF; CDR3nt: TGTGCCAGCAGCATCCAGGGACAGGGCTACGAGCAGTACTTC
abundance: NA; j_gene: TRBJ1-4; d_gene: TRBD1; v_gene: TRBV28; CDR3aa: CASSKTGVVEKLFF; CDR3nt: TGTGCCAGCAGTAAGACAGGGGTGGTTGAAAAACTGTTTTTT
abundance: NA; j_gene: TRBJ1-2; d_gene: TRBD1; v_gene: TRBV19; CDR3aa: CASTSRDRVGYGYTF; CDR3nt: TGTGCCAGTACCTCCCGAGACAGGGTCGGCTATGGCTACACCTTC
abundance: NA; j_gene: TRBJ1-3; d_gene: NA; v_gene: TRBV11-2; CDR3aa: CASSLAVSGNTIYF; CDR3nt: TGTGCCAGCAGCTTAGCTGTGTCGGGAAACACCATATATTTT
abundance: NA; j_gene: TRBJ2-5; d_gene: TRBD2; v_gene: TRBV4-1; CDR3aa: CASSLGLAGPETQYF; CDR3nt: TGCGCCAGCAGCCTGGGACTAGCGGGGCCGGAGACCCAGTACTTC
abundance: once; j_gene: TRBJ1-3; d_gene: TRBD1; v_gene: TRBV2; CDR3aa: CASSGGTGGGNTIYF; CDR3nt: TGTGCCAGCAGTGGGGGGACAGGGGGCGGAAACACCATATATTTT
abundance: NA; j_gene: TRBJ1-1; d_gene: NA; v_gene: TRBV4-3; CDR3aa: CASSQDPPRNLNTEAFF; CDR3nt: TGCGCCAGCAGCCAAGATCCCCCACGGAATCTGAACACTGAAGCTTTCTTT
abundance: NA; j_gene: TRBJ1-5; d_gene: TRBD1; v_gene: TRBV15; CDR3aa: CATSILQGLQHF; CDR3nt: TGTGCCACCAGCATATTACAGGGGCTCCAGCATTTT
abundance: NA; j_gene: TRBJ1-4; d_gene: NA; v_gene: TRBV28; CDR3aa: CASQGEGNEKLFF; CDR3nt: TGTGCCAGCCAGGGCGAAGGTAATGAAAAACTGTTTTTT
abundance: once; j_gene: TRBJ1-5; d_gene: NA; v_gene: TRBV9; CDR3aa: CASSARSGICLVWNQPQHF; CDR3nt: TGTGCCAGCAGCGCGAGATCAGGGATTTGTTTAGTGTGGAATCAGCCCCAGCATTTT
abundance: NA; j_gene: TRBJ2-1; d_gene: NA; v_gene: TRBV7-6; CDR3aa: CASSSGNRYNEQFF; CDR3nt: TGTGCCAGCAGCTCGGGGAACAGATACAATGAGCAGTTCTTC
abundance: few; j_gene: TRBJ1-1; d_gene: TRBD1; v_gene: TRBV19; CDR3aa: CASWDRGLGTEAFF; CDR3nt: TGTGCCAGTTGGGACAGGGGCCTTGGCACTGAAGCTTTCTTT
abundance: NA; j_gene: TRBJ1-3; d_gene: NA; v_gene: TRBV23-1; CDR3aa: CASSGIGTKGNTIYF; CDR3nt: TGCGCCAGCAGTGGAATCGGGACAAAAGGAAACACCATATATTTT
abundance: NA; j_gene: TRBJ2-5; d_gene: NA; v_gene: TRBV4-3; CDR3aa: CASSQDATSQRETQYF; CDR3nt: TGCGCCAGCAGCCAAGACGCCACCTCTCAGAGAGAGACCCAGTACTTC
abundance: NA; j_gene: TRBJ2-4; d_gene: TRBD1; v_gene: TRBV23-1; CDR3aa: CASSCEGYVTGVKNIQYF; CDR3nt: TGCGCCAGCAGTTGTGAAGGGTATGTGACAGGGGTAAAAAACATTCAGTACTTC
abundance: NA; j_gene: TRBJ2-7; d_gene: TRBD2; v_gene: TRBV3-1/TRBV3-2; CDR3aa: CAALGLIPIYSYEQYF; CDR3nt: TGTGCCGCCCTGGGACTAATCCCGATCTACTCCTACGAGCAGTACTTC
abundance: NA; j_gene: TRBJ1-4; d_gene: NA; v_gene: TRBV19; CDR3aa: CASSPVSSGREKLFF; CDR3nt: TGTGCCAGTAGCCCAGTCTCCTCAGGTCGGGAAAAACTGTTTTTT
abundance: NA; j_gene: TRBJ2-3; d_gene: NA; v_gene: TRBV7-3; CDR3aa: CASSLGARTLDTQYF; CDR3nt: TGTGCCAGCAGCTTAGGGGCCCGAACACTAGATACGCAGTATTTT
abundance: NA; j_gene: TRBJ1-6; d_gene: NA; v_gene: TRBV10-3; CDR3aa: CAINPGSNSPLHF; CDR3nt: TGTGCCATCAACCCAGGGAGCAATTCACCCCTCCACTTT
abundance: few; j_gene: TRBJ2-1; d_gene: TRBD1; v_gene: TRBV2; CDR3aa: CASSSQGAGNEQFF; CDR3nt: TGTGCCAGCAGTAGCCAGGGGGCCGGCAATGAGCAGTTCTTC
abundance: NA; j_gene: TRBJ2-7; d_gene: TRBD1; v_gene: TRBV6-5; CDR3aa: CASSDRGEQYF; CDR3nt: TGTGCCAGCAGCGACAGGGGCGAGCAGTACTTC
abundance: NA; j_gene: TRBJ2-7; d_gene: NA; v_gene: TRBV27; CDR3aa: CASSKQTSSGEQYF; CDR3nt: TGTGCCAGCAGTAAACAGACGTCCTCGGGCGAGCAGTACTTC
abundance: NA; j_gene: TRBJ2-7; d_gene: TRBD1; v_gene: TRBV6-5; CDR3aa: CASRNYRGSYEQYF; CDR3nt: TGTGCCAGCCGCAATTACAGGGGATCCTACGAGCAGTACTTC
abundance: once; j_gene: TRBJ2-3; d_gene: TRBD2; v_gene: TRBV4-3; CDR3aa: CASSPRTSGGSDTQYF; CDR3nt: TGCGCCAGCAGCCCGAGGACTAGCGGGGGTTCAGATACGCAGTATTTT
abundance: NA; j_gene: TRBJ2-5; d_gene: NA; v_gene: TRBV5-1; CDR3aa: CASSSGPQETQYF; CDR3nt: TGCGCCAGCAGCTCGGGACCTCAGGAGACCCAGTACTTC
abundance: NA; j_gene: TRBJ2-7; d_gene: NA; v_gene: TRBV23-1; CDR3aa: CASSRGQGKAGEQYF; CDR3nt: TGCGCCAGCAGTCGAGGACAGGGAAAAGCGGGAGAGCAGTACTTC
abundance: NA; j_gene: TRBJ1-3; d_gene: NA; v_gene: TRBV3-1/TRBV3-2; CDR3aa: CASSQVGARNTIYF; CDR3nt: TGTGCCAGCAGCCAAGTCGGGGCTAGAAACACCATATATTTT
abundance: NA; j_gene: TRBJ2-2; d_gene: TRBD1; v_gene: TRBV24-1; CDR3aa: CATTGRGINGELFF; CDR3nt: TGTGCCACCACGGGCAGGGGGATTAACGGGGAGCTGTTTTTT
abundance: NA; j_gene: TRBJ2-5; d_gene: NA; v_gene: TRBV7-3; CDR3aa: CASSYESGLGKTQYF; CDR3nt: TGTGCCAGCAGCTACGAATCAGGGTTGGGGAAGACCCAGTACTTC
abundance: few; j_gene: TRBJ2-2; d_gene: NA; v_gene: TRBV7-2; CDR3aa: CASSLLTGGLTGELFF; CDR3nt: TGTGCCAGCAGCTTGTTAACGGGGGGCCTCACCGGGGAGCTGTTTTTT